Below, one TCR beta chain is given with its context. The sample originates from a study of ipilimumab plus nivolumab after autologous stem cell transplantation. Clones were sequenced by immunoSEQ multiplex PCR, and TCRdb holds only the in-frame ones, with some missing. Of more than 13,000 clones in the sample, 60% to 75% are singletons; the top ten hold 10%. Trimming removed 4 bases from V and 1 base from J; junction bases left unmatched: 5. The CDR3 loop spans 15 amino acids. Per germline, CDR1 SGHRS and CDR2 YFSETQ. The source is a male donor with primary mediastinal lymphoma. The genes are TRBV5-1 and TRBJ2-7; TRBD1 aligns across 10 bases. The sample was PBMCs, taken in a trial of ipilimumab plus nivolumab as post-transplant consolidation. The CDR3 sequence: CASSEGQGTSYEQYF. The CDR3 coding sequence is TGCGCCAGCAGCGAGGGACAGGGGACGTCCTACGAGCAGTACTTC.